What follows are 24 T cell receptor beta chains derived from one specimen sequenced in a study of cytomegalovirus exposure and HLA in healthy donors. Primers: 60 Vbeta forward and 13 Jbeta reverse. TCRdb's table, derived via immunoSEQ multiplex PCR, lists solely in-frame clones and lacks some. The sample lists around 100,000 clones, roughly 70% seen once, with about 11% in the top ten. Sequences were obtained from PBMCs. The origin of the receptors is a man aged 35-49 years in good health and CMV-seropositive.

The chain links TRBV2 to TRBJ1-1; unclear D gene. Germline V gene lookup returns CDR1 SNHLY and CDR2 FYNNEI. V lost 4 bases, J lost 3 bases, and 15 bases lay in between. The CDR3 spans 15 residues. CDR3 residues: CASSGKKGGYTEAFF. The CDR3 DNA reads TGTGCCAGCAGTGGGAAGAAGGGAGGGTACACTGAAGCTTTCTTT.

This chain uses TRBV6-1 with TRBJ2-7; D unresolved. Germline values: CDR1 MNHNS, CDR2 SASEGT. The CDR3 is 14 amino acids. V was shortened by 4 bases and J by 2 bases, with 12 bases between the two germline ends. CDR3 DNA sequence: TGTGCCAGCAGTGTAGGCCAGGCCGCCTACGAGCAGTACTTC. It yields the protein CASSVGQAAYEQYF.

CDR3 coding DNA: TGTGCCAGCGACAGGGTGGCGGAGACCCAGTACTTC. Amino acids: CASDRVAETQYF. The chain is built from TRBV6-1 and TRBJ2-5; 7 bases line up with TRBD1. This CDR3 is built from 12 residues. Looked up from germline, CDR1 is MNHNS and CDR2 is SASEGT. V was clipped by 8 bases and J by 5 bases; unmatched bases: 5.

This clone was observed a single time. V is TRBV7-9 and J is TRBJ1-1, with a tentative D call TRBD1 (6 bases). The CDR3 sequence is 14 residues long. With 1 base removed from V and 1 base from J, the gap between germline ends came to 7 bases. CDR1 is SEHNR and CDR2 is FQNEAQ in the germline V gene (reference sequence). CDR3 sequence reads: CASSLVDRNTEAFF. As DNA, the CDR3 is TGTGCCAGCAGCTTAGTGGACAGGAACACTGAAGCTTTCTTT.

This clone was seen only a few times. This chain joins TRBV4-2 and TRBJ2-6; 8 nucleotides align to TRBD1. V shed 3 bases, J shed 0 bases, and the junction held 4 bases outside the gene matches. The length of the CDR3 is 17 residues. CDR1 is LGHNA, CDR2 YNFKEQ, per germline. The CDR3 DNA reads TGTGCCAGCAGCCATGGGACAGGATACTCTGGGGCCAACGTCCTGACTTTC. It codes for CASSHGTGYSGANVLTF.

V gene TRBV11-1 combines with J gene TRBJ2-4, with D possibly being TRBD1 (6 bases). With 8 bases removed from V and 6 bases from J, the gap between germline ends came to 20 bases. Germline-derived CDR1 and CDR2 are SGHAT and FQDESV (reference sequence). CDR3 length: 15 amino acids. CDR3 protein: CASGLGQGRGNIQYF. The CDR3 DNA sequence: TGTGCCAGCGGGCTGGGGCAGGGCAGGGGAAACATTCAGTACTTC.

This CDR3 is CASSPLAGLGGGANVLTF. The CDR3 DNA reads as TGTGCCAGCAGTCCGCTAGCGGGGCTCGGGGGCGGGGCCAACGTCCTGACTTTC. The chain recombines TRBV28 with TRBJ2-6; 9 nucleotides match TRBD2. CDR1 and CDR2 (germline): MDHEN, SYDVKM. This CDR3 comprises 18 residues. J lost 4 bases, V lost 5 bases, and 12 bases had no gene match. Using reference TRBV28 and TRBJ2-6 for the parts outside the CDR3, the full variable domain is DVKVTQSSRYLVKRTGEKVFLECVQDMDHENMFWYRQDPGLGLRLIYFSYDVKMKEKGDIPEGYSVSREKKERFSLILESASTNQTSMYLCASSPLAGLGGGANVLTFGAGSRLTVL.

The CDR3 reads CASSPLDTANYGYTF. The CDR3 coding sequence is TGCGCCAGCAGCCCATTGGACACAGCTAACTATGGCTACACCTTC. The J gene is TRBJ1-2, the V gene TRBV4-1; D is perhaps TRBD1 (5 bases). V was clipped by 4 bases and J by 0 bases, with 12 bases between them. CDR3 length: 15 residues. CDR1 and CDR2 (germline): MGHRA, YSYEKL.

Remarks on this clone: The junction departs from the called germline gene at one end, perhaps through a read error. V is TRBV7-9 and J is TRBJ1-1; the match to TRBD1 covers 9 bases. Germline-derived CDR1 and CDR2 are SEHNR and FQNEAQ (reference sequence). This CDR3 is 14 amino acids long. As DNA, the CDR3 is TGTTCCAGCAGCTACAGGGGGCAAAACACTGAAGCTTTCTTT. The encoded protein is CSSSYRGQNTEAFF.

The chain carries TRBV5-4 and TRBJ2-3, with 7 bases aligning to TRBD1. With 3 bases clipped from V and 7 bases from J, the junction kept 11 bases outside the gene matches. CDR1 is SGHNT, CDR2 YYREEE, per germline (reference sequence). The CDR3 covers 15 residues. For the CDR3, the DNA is TGTGCCAGCAGCTCCATAGGGACAGCCTTTAATACGCAGTATTTT. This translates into CASSSIGTAFNTQYF.

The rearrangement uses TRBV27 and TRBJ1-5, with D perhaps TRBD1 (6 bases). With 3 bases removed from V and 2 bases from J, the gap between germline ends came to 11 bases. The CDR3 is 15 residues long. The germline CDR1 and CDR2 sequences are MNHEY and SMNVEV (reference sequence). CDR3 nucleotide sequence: TGTGCCAGCAGTTTGGGGGGGCCGCGCAATCAGCCCCAGCATTTT. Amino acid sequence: CASSLGGPRNQPQHF.

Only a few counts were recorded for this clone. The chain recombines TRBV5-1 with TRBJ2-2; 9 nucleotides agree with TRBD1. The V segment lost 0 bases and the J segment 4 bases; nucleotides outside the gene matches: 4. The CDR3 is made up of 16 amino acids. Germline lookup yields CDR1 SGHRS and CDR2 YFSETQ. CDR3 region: CASSLDGDRATGELFF. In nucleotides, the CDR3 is TGCGCCAGCAGCTTGGATGGGGACAGGGCCACCGGGGAGCTGTTTTTT.

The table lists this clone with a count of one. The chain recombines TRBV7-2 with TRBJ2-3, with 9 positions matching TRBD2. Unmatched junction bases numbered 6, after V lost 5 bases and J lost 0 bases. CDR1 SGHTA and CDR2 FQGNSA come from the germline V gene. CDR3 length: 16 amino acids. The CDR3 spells CASSGDSGRSTDTQYF. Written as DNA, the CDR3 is TGTGCCAGCAGCGGTGATAGCGGGAGAAGCACAGATACGCAGTATTTT.

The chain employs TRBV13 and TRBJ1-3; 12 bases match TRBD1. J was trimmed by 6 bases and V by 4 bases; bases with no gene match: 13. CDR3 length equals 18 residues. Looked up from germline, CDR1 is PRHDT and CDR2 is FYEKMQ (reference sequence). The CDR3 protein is CASSSFQGTGGEVNTIYF. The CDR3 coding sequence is TGTGCCAGCAGCTCATTCCAGGGGACAGGGGGCGAGGTAAACACCATATATTTT.

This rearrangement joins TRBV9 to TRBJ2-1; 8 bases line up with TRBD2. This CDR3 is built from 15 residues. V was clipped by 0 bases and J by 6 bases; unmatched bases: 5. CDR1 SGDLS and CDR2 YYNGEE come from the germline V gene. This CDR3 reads CASSVAGTSSNEQFF. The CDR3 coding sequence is TGTGCCAGCAGCGTAGCAGGGACTAGTAGCAATGAGCAGTTCTTC.

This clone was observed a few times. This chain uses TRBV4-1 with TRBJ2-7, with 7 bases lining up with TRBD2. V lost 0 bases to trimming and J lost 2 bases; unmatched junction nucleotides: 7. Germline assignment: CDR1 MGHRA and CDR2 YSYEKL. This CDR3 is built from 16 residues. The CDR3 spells CASSQDRASGTYEQYV. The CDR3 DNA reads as TGCGCCAGCAGCCAAGATCGGGCTAGCGGTACCTACGAGCAGTACGTC.

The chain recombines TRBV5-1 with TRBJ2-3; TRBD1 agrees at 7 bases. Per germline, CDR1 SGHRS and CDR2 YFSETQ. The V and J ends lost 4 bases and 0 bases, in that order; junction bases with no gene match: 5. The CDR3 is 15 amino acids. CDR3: CASSPTGASTDTQYF. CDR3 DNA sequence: TGCGCCAGCAGCCCCACAGGGGCTAGCACAGATACGCAGTATTTT.

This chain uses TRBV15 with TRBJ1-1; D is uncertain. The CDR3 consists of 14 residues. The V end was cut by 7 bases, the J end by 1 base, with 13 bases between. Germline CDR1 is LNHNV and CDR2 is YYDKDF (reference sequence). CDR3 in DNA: TGTGCCACCAACAGTCTGGGGAGGAACACTGAAGCTTTCTTT. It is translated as CATNSLGRNTEAFF.

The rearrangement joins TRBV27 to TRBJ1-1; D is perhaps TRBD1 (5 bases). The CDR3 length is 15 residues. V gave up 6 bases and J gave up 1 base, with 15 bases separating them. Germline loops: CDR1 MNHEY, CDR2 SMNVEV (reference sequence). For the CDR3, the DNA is TGTGCCAGCAGGGCTGGCAGGACACAGAACACTGAAGCTTTCTTT. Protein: CASRAGRTQNTEAFF.

The CDR3 sequence is CASSPQAVINNGEQYF. The CDR3 DNA reads TGTGCCAGCAGCCCCCAGGCCGTAATTAATAACGGCGAGCAGTACTTC. The chain uses TRBV7-2 and TRBJ2-7; D gene unclear. CDR3 size: 16 residues. Trimming shortened V by 5 bases and J by 6 bases, and 23 bases separated the two germline ends. Germline V gene data show CDR1 as SGHTA and CDR2 as FQGNSA.

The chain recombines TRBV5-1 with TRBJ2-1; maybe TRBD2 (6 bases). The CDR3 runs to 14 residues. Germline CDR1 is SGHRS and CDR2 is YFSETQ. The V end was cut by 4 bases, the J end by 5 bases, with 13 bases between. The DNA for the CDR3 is TGCGCCAGCAGCCTGGGACTCCAAAACAATGAGCAGTTCTTC. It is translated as CASSLGLQNNEQFF.

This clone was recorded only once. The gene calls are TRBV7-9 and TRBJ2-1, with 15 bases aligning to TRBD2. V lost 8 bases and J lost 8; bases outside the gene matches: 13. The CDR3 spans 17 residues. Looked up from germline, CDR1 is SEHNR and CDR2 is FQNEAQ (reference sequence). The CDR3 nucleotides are TGTGCCAGCGGATTCATCGGGACTAGCGGGAGGCGGGATGAGCAGTTCTTC. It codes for CASGFIGTSGRRDEQFF.

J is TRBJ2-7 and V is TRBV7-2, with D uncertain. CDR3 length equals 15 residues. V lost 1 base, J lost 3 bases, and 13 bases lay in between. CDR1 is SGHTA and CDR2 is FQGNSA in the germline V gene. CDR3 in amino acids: CASSLVLSADYEQYF. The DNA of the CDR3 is TGTGCCAGCAGCTTAGTATTGTCGGCGGACTACGAGCAGTACTTC.

CDR3 region: CASSPLWDRVLPPDTQYF. DNA for the CDR3: TGTGCCAGCAGTCCATTGTGGGACAGGGTTCTTCCCCCGGATACGCAGTATTTT. V is TRBV28 and J is TRBJ2-3, with 9 bases fitting TRBD1. J gave up 6 bases and V 5 bases, and 18 bases lay outside the gene matches. Germline V lookup: CDR1 MDHEN, CDR2 SYDVKM. The CDR3 contains 18 residues.